Sequencing of this T cell receptor (beta chain) was carried out in a study of T cell repertoires in cytomegalovirus infection. The wider study: Indicated by public TCR beta signatures were CMV infection and matching HLA type. General observations from the study: The ex vivo response showed dominance by HLA-C-restricted CMV-specific TCR beta clonotypes. Accumulated public TCR beta family frequency recognized individuals carrying CMV together with the relevant HLA.

TCRdb analysed the reads with MiXCR anew, one entry per CDR3 protein. The repertoire holds about 310,000 distinct CDR3 sequences, with about 8.8% as singletons. This clonotype was seen only a few times. Its antigen is unidentified. V lost 0 bases to trimming and J lost 1 base, with 10 bases between them. The CDR3 spans 14 residues. The germline V gene has CDR1 DFQATT and CDR2 SNEGSKA (reference sequence). The TCR comes from a human donor in good health (CMV status not recorded). Some clones in this sample may be carry-over from other donors' samples. Material for sequencing was PBMCs. The chain has TRBV20-1 and TRBJ2-7; no clear D. CDR3: CSARDFRLSYEQYF. The CDR3 nucleotides are TGCAGTGCTAGAGATTTCAGGCTTTCCTACGAGCAGTACTTC.